This TCR beta chain is drawn from a study of monozygotic twins with inflammatory bowel disease. The authors used approximately 3.5 ug of total RNA per TCR library. One entry per CDR3 protein, without DNA, is what TCRdb gives after re-calling the 5' RACE reads. In total, the table holds about 380,000 distinct CDR3 sequences. Germline CDR1 SEHNR, CDR2 FQNEAQ (reference sequence). The CDR3 loop spans 13 amino acids. The draw for each donor consisted of a single 2.5 ml blood sample. The rearrangement links TRBV7-9 to TRBJ1-2. This TCR was recovered from a human donor with ulcerative colitis or Crohn's disease, or a healthy co-twin of an affected twin (not recorded which). The sequenced material came from blood. CDR3 protein: CASSFGEDYGYTF.